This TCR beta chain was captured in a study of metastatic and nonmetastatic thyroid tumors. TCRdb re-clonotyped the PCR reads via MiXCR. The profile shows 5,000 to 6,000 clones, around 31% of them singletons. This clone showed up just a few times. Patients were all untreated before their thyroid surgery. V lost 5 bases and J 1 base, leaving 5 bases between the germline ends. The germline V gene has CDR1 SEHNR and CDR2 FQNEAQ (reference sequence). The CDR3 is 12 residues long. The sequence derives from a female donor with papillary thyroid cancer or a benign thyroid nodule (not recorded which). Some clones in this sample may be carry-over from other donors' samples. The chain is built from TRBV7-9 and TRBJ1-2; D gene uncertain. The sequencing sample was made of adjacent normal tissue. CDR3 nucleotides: TGTGCCAGCAGCCCGGATAACTATGGCTACACCTTC. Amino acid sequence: CASSPDNYGYTF.